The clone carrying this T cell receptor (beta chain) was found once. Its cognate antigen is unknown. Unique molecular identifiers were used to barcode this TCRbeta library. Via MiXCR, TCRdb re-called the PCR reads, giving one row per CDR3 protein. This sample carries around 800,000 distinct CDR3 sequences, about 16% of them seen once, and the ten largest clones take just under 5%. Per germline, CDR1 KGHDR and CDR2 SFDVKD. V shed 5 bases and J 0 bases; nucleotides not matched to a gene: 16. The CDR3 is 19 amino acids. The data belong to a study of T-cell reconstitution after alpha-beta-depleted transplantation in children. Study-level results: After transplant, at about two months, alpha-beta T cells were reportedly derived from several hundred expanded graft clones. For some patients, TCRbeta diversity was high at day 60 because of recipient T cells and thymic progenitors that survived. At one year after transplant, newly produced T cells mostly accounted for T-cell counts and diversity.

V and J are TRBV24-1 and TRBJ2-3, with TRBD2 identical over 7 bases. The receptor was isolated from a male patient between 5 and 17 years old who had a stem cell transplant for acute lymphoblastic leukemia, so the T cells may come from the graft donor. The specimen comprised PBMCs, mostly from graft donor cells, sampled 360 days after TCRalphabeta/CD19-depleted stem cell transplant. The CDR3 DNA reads TGTGCCACCAGTGGTCTCCTGGCGGGAGCCGGTCAGAGCACAGATACGCAGTATTTT. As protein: CATSGLLAGAGQSTDTQYF.